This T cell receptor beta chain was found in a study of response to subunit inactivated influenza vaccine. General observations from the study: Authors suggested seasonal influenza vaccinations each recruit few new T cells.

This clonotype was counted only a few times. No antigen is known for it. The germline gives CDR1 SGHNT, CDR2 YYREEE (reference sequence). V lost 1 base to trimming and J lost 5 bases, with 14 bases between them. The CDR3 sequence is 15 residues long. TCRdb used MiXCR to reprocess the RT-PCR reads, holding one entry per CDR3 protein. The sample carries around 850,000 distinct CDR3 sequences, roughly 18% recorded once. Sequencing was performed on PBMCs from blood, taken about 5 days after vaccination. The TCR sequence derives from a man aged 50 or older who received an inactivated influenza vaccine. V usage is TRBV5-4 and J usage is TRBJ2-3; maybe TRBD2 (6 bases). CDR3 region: CASSLRRERLDTQYF. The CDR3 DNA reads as TGTGCCAGCAGCTTGAGACGGGAGAGGTTAGATACGCAGTATTTT.